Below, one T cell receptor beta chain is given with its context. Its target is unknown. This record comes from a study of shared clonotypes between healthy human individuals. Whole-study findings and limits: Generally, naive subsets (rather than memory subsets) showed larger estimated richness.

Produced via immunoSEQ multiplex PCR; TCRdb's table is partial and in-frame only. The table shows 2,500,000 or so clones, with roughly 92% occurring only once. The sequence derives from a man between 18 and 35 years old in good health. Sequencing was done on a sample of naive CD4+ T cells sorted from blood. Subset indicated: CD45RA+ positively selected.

The CDR3 region is CASSFAWGLETQYF. CDR3 coding DNA: TGTGCCAGCAGCTTCGCTTGGGGGCTAGAGACCCAGTACTTC. This chain links TRBV7-2 with TRBJ2-5, with D possibly matching TRBD1 (6 bases). The ends were cut back, 3 bases at V and 4 bases at J, with 12 bases in the middle. This CDR3 is 14 amino acids long. Germline V gene data show CDR1 as SGHTA and CDR2 as FQGNSA.